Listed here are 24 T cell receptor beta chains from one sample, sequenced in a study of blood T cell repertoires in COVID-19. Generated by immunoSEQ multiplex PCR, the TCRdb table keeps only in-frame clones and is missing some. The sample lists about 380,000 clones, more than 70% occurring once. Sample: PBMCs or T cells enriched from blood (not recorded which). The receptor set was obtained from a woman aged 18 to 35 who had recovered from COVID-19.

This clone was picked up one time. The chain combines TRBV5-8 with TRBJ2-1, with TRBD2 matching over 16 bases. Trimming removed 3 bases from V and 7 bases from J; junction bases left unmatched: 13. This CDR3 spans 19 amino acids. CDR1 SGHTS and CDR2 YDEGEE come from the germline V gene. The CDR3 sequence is CASSYFGTSGGALWNEQFF. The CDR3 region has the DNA TGTGCCAGCAGCTATTTCGGGACTAGCGGGGGGGCCCTATGGAATGAGCAGTTCTTC.

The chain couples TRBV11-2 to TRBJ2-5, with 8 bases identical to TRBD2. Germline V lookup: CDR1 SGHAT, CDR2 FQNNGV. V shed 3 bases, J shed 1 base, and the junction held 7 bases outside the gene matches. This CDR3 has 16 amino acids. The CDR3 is CASSLTGGGTQETQYF. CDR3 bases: TGTGCCAGCAGCTTGACCGGGGGGGGAACCCAAGAGACCCAGTACTTC.

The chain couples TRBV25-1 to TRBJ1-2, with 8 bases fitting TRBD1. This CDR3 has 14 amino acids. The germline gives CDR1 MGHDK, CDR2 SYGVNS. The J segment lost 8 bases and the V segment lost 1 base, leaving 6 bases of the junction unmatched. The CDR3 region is CASSEWGTGGGYTF. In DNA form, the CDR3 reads TGTGCCAGCAGTGAATGGGGGACAGGAGGGGGCTACACCTTC.

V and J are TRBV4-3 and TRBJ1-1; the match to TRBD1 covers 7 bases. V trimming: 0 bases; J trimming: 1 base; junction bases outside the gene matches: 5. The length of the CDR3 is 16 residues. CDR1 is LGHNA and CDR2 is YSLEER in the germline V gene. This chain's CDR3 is CASSQDPQGGNTEAFF. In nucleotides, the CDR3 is TGCGCCAGCAGCCAAGATCCCCAGGGGGGGAACACTGAAGCTTTCTTT.

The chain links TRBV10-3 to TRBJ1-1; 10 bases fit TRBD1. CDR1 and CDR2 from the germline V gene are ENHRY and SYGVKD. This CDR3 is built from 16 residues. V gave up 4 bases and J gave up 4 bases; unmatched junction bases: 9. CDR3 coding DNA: TGTGCCATCAGTGGAGGACGGGACAGGGGAGGCACTGAAGCTTTCTTT. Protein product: CAISGGRDRGGTEAFF.

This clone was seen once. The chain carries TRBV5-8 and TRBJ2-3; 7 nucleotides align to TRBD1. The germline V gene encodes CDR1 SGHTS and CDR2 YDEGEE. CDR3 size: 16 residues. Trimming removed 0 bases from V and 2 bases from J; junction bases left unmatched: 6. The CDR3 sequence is CASSLEGALITDTQYF. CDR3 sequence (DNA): TGTGCCAGCAGCTTGGAGGGGGCCCTAATCACAGATACGCAGTATTTT.

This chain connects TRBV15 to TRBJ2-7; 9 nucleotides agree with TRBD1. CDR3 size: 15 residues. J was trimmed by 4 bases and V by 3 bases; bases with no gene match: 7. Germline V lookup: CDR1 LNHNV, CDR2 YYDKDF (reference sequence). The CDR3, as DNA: TGTGCCACCAGCAGTTTGACAGGGGGAATATACGAGCAGTACTTC. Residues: CATSSLTGGIYEQYF.

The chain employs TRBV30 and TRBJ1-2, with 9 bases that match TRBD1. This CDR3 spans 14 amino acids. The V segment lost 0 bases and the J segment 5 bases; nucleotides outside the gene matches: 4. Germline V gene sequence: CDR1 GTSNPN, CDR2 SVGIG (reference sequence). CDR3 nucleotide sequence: TGTGCCTGGAGTGTTGACAGGGGGAAATATGGCTACACCTTC. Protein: CAWSVDRGKYGYTF.

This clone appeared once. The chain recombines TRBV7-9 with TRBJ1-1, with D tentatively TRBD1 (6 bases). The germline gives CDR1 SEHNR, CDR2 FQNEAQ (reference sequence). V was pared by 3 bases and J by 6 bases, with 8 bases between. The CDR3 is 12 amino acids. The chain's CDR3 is CASSFKGAEAFF. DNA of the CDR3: TGTGCCAGCAGCTTTAAGGGGGCTGAAGCTTTCTTT.

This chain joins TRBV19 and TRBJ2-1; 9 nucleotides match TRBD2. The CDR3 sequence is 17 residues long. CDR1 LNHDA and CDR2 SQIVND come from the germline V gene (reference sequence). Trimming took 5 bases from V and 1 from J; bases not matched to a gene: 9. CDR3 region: CASSDFLAGASYNEQFF. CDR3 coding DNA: TGTGCCAGTAGTGACTTTTTAGCGGGGGCATCCTACAATGAGCAGTTCTTC. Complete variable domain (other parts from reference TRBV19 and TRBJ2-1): DGGITQSPKYLFRKEGQNVTLSCEQNLNHDAMYWYRQDPGQGLRLIYYSQIVNDFQKGDIAEGYSVSREKKESFPLTVTSAQKNPTAFYLCASSDFLAGASYNEQFFGPGTRLTVL.

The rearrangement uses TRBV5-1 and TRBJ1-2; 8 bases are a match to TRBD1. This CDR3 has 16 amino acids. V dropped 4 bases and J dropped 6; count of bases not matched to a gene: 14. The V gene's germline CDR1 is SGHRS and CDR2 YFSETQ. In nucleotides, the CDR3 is TGCGCCAGCAGCATCGGACAGGGAGGTGCGGGAGATGGCTACACCTTC. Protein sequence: CASSIGQGGAGDGYTF.

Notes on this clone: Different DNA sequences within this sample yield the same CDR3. DNA of the CDR3: TGTGCCAGCAGCGTAGACAGGAACACTGAAGCTTTCTTT. Residues: CASSVDRNTEAFF. The J gene is TRBJ1-1, the V gene TRBV9; no reliable D call. The CDR3 loop spans 13 amino acids. Looked up from germline, CDR1 is SGDLS and CDR2 is YYNGEE. Trimming pared 0 bases from V and 1 base from J, leaving 4 bases between.

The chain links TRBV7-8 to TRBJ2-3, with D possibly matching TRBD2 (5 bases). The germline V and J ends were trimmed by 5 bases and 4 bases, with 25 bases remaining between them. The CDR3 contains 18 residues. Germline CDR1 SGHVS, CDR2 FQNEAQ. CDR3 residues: CASSAGVSYIPGADTQYF. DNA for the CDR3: TGTGCCAGCAGCGCCGGGGTCAGCTACATCCCTGGGGCAGATACGCAGTATTTT.

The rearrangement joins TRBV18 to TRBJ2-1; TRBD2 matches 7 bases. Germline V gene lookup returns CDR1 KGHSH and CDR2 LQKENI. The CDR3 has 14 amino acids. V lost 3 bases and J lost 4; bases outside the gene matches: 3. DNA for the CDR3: TGTGCCAGCTCACCGGGAGGGATTTACAATGAGCAGTTCTTC. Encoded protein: CASSPGGIYNEQFF.

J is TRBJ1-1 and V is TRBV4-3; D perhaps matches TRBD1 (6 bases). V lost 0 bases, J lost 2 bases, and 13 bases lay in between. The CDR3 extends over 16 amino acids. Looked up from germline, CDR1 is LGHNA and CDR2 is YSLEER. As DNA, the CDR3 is TGCGCCAGCAGCCAAGACCGGCAGGGGCCAAACACTGAAGCTTTCTTT. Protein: CASSQDRQGPNTEAFF.

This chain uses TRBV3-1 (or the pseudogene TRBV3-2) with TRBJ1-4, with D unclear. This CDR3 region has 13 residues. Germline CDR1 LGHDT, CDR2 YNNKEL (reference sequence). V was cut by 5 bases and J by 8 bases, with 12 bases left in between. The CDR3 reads CASSEGLREKLFF. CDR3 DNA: TGTGCCAGCAGCGAGGGCCTAAGGGAAAAACTGTTTTTT.

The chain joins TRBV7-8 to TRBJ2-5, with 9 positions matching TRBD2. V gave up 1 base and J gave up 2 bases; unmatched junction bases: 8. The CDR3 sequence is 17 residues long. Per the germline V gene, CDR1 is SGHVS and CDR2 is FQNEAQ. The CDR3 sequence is CASSLGRLAELQETQYF. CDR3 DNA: TGTGCCAGCAGCTTAGGCCGACTAGCGGAGCTACAAGAGACCCAGTACTTC.

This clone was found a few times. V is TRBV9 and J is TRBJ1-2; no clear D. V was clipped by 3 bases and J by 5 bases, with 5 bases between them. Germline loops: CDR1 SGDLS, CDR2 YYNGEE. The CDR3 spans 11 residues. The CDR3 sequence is CASSGTYGYTF. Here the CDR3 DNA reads TGTGCCAGCAGCGGAACTTATGGCTACACCTTC.

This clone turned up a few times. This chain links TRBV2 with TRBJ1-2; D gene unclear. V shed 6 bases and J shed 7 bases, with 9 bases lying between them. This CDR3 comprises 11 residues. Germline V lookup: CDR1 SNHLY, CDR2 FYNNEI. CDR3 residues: CASSDKFGYTF. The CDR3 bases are TGTGCCAGCAGCGACAAATTTGGCTACACCTTC.

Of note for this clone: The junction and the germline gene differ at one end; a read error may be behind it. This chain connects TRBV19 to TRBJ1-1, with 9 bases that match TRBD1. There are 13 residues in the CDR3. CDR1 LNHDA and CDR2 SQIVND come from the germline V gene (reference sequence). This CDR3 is CASSTSGQGNVLF. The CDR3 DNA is TGTGCCAGTAGTACGTCCGGACAGGGGAATGTTCTCTTT. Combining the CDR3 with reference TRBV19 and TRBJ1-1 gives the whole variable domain DGGITQSPKYLFRKEGQNVTLSCEQNLNHDAMYWYRQDPGQGLRLIYYSQIVNDFQKGDIAEGYSVSREKKESFPLTVTSAQKNPTAFYLCASSTSGQGNVLFGQGTRLTVV.

CDR3 protein: CASSEFGYNEQFF. CDR3 in DNA: TGTGCCAGCAGTGAGTTCGGGTACAATGAGCAGTTCTTC. V usage is TRBV6-2 or TRBV6-3 and J usage is TRBJ2-1; D gene unclear. This CDR3 has 13 residues. V dropped 5 bases and J dropped 4 bases, with 9 bases sitting between them. Germline values: CDR1 MNHEY, CDR2 SVGEGT.

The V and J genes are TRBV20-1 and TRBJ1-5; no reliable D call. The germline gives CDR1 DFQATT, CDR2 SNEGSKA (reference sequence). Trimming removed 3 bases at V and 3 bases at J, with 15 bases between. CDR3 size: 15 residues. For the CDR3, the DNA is TGCAGTGCTAGTGTCCGGGGAAAGGTCAATCAGCCCCAGCATTTT. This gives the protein CSASVRGKVNQPQHF.

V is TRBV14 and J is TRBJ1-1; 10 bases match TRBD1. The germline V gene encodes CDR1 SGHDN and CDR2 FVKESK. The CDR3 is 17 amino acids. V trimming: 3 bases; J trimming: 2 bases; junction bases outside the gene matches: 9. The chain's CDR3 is CASSHNRDRGPNTEAFF. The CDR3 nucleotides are TGTGCCAGCAGCCATAACCGGGACAGGGGCCCTAACACTGAAGCTTTCTTT.

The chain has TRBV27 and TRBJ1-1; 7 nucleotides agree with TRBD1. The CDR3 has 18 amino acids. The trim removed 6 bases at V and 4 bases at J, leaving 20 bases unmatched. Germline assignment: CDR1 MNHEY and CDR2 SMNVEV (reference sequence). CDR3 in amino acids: CASRTALTGTPTLTEAFF. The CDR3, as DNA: TGTGCCAGCAGAACCGCATTGACAGGGACCCCGACCCTCACTGAAGCTTTCTTT.